The next 15 T cell receptor beta chains were all read from a single sample in a study of blood T cell repertoires in COVID-19. The method was immunoSEQ multiplex PCR; TCRdb's version includes in-frame clones alone and lacks a portion of them. This table has 300,000 to 400,000 clones, 88% appearing once. Sequencing was carried out using PBMCs or T cells enriched from blood (not recorded which). These receptors came from a woman in her twenties or thirties with acute COVID-19.

This clone came up a few times. The CDR3 loop reads CASSYRQEAGNTIYF. The CDR3 region has the DNA TGTGCCAGCAGTTACCGTCAGGAGGCCGGAAACACCATATATTTT. The chain carries TRBV6-5 and TRBJ1-3; D is unresolved. Germline CDR1 is MNHEY and CDR2 is SVGAGI. The CDR3 is made up of 15 amino acids. V lost 2 bases and J 4 bases, leaving 12 bases between the germline ends.

In this sample, this clone turned up once. DNA of the CDR3: TGTGCCAGCAGCTTACGGCAGGGTCTAGGGGGCTACACCTTC. Translating gives CASSLRQGLGGYTF. V usage is TRBV7-2 and J usage is TRBJ1-2, with a tentative D call TRBD1 (5 bases). Trimming took off 2 bases at V and 8 bases at J, with 15 bases between the two ends. Germline V gene lookup returns CDR1 SGHTA and CDR2 FQGNSA. The CDR3 is made up of 14 amino acids.

CDR3 DNA sequence: TGCGCCAGCAGCTTGGTCGTTTCTGGGGCCAACGTCCTGACTTTC. It is translated as CASSLVVSGANVLTF. The V gene is TRBV5-1, the J gene TRBJ2-6; D is unclear. CDR3 size: 15 residues. From germline, CDR1 is SGHRS and CDR2 YFSETQ. Trimming took off 0 bases at V and 1 base at J, with 5 bases between the two ends.

The chain joins TRBV28 to TRBJ2-5, with D maybe TRBD2 (7 bases). The CDR3 contains 15 residues. CDR1 and CDR2 from the germline V gene are MDHEN and SYDVKM. V lost 11 bases and J lost 5, with 24 bases in between. The CDR3 sequence: CACSRGGAVEETQYF. DNA of the CDR3: TGTGCCTGCTCCAGAGGGGGGGCAGTTGAGGAGACCCAGTACTTC.

This sequence joins TRBV18 and TRBJ2-5, with 12 bases identical to TRBD2. The ends lost 2 bases at V and 5 bases at J; junction bases unmatched: 6. The V gene's germline CDR1 is KGHSH and CDR2 LQKENI. The CDR3 runs to 16 residues. The CDR3 loop reads CASSPASGTSGETQYF. DNA of the CDR3: TGTGCCAGCTCACCAGCCTCCGGGACTAGCGGGGAGACCCAGTACTTC.

V gene TRBV29-1 combines with J gene TRBJ2-7; D is perhaps TRBD2 (6 bases). CDR1 and CDR2 from the germline V gene are SQVTM and ANQGSEA. The CDR3 totals 15 residues. V was clipped by 0 bases and J by 6 bases, with 18 bases between them. CDR3: CSVEDRGLRPGEQYF. CDR3 sequence (DNA): TGCAGCGTTGAAGATAGGGGACTCAGGCCTGGCGAGCAGTACTTC.

This rearrangement joins TRBV24-1 to TRBJ2-5, with 7 bases matching TRBD1. The junction had 3 bases not matched to a gene; V was cut back by 5 bases and J by 1 base. There are 14 residues in the CDR3. The V gene's germline CDR1 is KGHDR and CDR2 SFDVKD. CDR3 protein: CATSARDSQETQYF. Here the CDR3 DNA reads TGTGCCACCAGTGCTAGGGACAGCCAAGAGACCCAGTACTTC.

The chain recombines TRBV5-1 with TRBJ1-3; D may be TRBD1 (6 bases). From germline, CDR1 is SGHRS and CDR2 YFSETQ. Trimming stripped 4 bases from V and 0 bases from J, with 17 bases between. The CDR3 has 17 amino acids. CDR3 in amino acids: CASSTTGTRSSGNTIYF. DNA of the CDR3: TGCGCCAGCAGCACTACCGGGACACGGAGCTCTGGAAACACCATATATTTT.

The chain recombines TRBV7-9 with TRBJ1-2; D is uncertain. This CDR3 is 13 amino acids long. From germline, CDR1 is SEHNR and CDR2 FQNEAQ (reference sequence). V was trimmed by 4 bases and J by 4 bases, leaving 10 bases between them. The CDR3 nucleotides are TGTGCCAGCAGCTGGGAGGGTCTCTATGGCTACACCTTC. As protein: CASSWEGLYGYTF.

This clone is a singleton in its sample. The rearrangement uses TRBV4-1 and TRBJ2-7; possibly TRBD1 for D (6 bases). In germline, CDR1 is MGHRA, CDR2 YSYEKL. V lost 0 bases, J lost 6 bases, and 18 bases lay in between. CDR3 length: 16 residues. For the CDR3, the DNA is TGCGCCAGCAGCCAAGAAACGGCAGGGGATCGCCGCGAGCAGTACTTC. Encoded protein: CASSQETAGDRREQYF.

The chain joins TRBV7-6 to TRBJ1-4, with TRBD1 matching over 11 bases. The CDR3 is made up of 19 amino acids. V was pared by 1 base and J by 3 bases, with 10 bases of the junction left unmatched. Germline V gene sequence: CDR1 SGHVS, CDR2 FNYEAQ. Here the CDR3 reads CASSLGVPGQGVSNEKLFF. CDR3 sequence (DNA): TGTGCCAGCAGCTTAGGCGTCCCGGGACAGGGGGTTTCTAATGAAAAACTGTTTTTT. Full variable domain (missing parts from reference TRBV7-6 and TRBJ1-4): GAGVSQSPRYKVTKRGQDVALRCDPISGHVSLYWYRQALGQGPEFLTYFNYEAQQDKSGLPNDRFSAERPEGSISTLTIQRTEQRDSAMYRCASSLGVPGQGVSNEKLFFGSGTQLSVL.

The genes are TRBV4-1 and TRBJ1-2; D may be TRBD1 (5 bases). The germline V gene encodes CDR1 MGHRA and CDR2 YSYEKL. Deletions cut 8 bases from V and 2 bases from J, with 9 bases between. The CDR3 is made up of 12 amino acids. CDR3: CASGHLNYGYTF. The DNA for the CDR3 is TGCGCCAGCGGACACCTGAACTATGGCTACACCTTC.

The chain employs TRBV9 and TRBJ1-6; 9 bases agree with TRBD1. V was clipped by 2 bases and J by 6 bases; unmatched bases: 3. The CDR3 is 15 amino acids. Germline CDR1 and CDR2: SGDLS and YYNGEE. CDR3 DNA: TGTGCCAGCAGCGTCGGGACAGGGTTTAATTCACCCCTCCACTTT. This translates into CASSVGTGFNSPLHF.

This clone was observed a single time. This sequence joins TRBV7-9 and TRBJ2-7; TRBD1 aligns across 9 bases. The CDR3 spans 13 residues. V gave up 8 bases and J gave up 2 bases; unmatched junction bases: 4. Germline V gene sequence: CDR1 SEHNR, CDR2 FQNEAQ (reference sequence). The CDR3 loop reads CASGQGHAYEQYF. The CDR3 bases are TGTGCCAGCGGACAGGGGCACGCCTACGAGCAGTACTTC. The full variable domain, its missing parts supplied by reference TRBV7-9 and TRBJ2-7, is DTGVSQNPRHKITKRGQNVTFRCDPISEHNRLYWYRQTLGQGPEFLTYFQNEAQLEKSRLLSDRFSAERPKGSFSTLEIQRTEQGDSAMYLCASGQGHAYEQYFGPGTRLTVT.

This sequence joins TRBV6-5 and TRBJ1-5, with 7 bases identical to TRBD1. There are 14 residues in the CDR3. Unmatched junction bases numbered 5, after V lost 7 bases and J lost 2 bases. CDR1 and CDR2 (germline): MNHEY, SVGAGI. DNA of the CDR3: TGTGCCAGCATACGACAGGGCGGCAATCAGCCCCAGCATTTT. It yields the protein CASIRQGGNQPQHF.